This T cell receptor beta chain was sequenced for a study of tumor-infiltrating lymphocytes in primary liver carcinoma. The investigators made TCR beta cDNA from 500 ng total RNA, using a constant-region primer. Three rounds of nested multiplex PCR with slightly modified ARM-PCR produced TCR beta libraries. Amplification in the first two PCR rounds was performed using TRBV1-TRBV30 forward primers and a C-beta reverse primer for approximately 10 cycles each. TCRdb passed the multiplex PCR reads through MiXCR, listing each CDR3 protein once. This table holds roughly 190,000 distinct CDR3 sequences, just under 85% found once. Unsorted bulk tissue of about 19-33 mg yielded co-extracted RNA and DNA. This CDR3 comprises 15 residues. Germline V CDR1 and CDR2: SGHDT, YYEEEE. Of note for this clonotype: Sequence at one end of the junction differs from germline and may be a read error.

This chain uses TRBV5-6 with TRBJ2-2, with D perhaps matching TRBD1 (6 bases). This sequence was found in a man aged 35 to 55 with primary liver carcinoma and hepatitis B virus infection. Material: tumor tissue from primary liver carcinoma. The CDR3 nucleotides are TGTACCAGCAGTTACGGGACAAGAAACACCGGAGAGCTGTTTTTT. Translated, it gives CTSSYGTRNTGELFF.